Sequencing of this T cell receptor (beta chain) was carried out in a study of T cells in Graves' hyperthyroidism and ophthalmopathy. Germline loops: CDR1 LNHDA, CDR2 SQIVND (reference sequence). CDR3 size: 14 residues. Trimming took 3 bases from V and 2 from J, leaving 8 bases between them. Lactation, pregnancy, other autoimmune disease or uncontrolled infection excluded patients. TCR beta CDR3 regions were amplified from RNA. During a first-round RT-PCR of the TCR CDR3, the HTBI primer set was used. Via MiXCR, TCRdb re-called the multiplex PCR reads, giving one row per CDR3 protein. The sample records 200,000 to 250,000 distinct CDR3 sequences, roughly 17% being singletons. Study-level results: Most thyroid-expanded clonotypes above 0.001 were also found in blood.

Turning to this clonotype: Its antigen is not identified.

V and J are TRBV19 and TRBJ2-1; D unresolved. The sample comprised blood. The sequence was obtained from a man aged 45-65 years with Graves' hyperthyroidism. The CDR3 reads CASSILTPYNEQFF. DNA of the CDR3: TGTGCCAGTAGTATCTTGACTCCCTACAATGAGCAGTTCTTC. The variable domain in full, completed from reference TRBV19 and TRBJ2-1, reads DGGITQSPKYLFRKEGQNVTLSCEQNLNHDAMYWYRQDPGQGLRLIYYSQIVNDFQKGDIAEGYSVSREKKESFPLTVTSAQKNPTAFYLCASSILTPYNEQFFGPGTRLTVL.